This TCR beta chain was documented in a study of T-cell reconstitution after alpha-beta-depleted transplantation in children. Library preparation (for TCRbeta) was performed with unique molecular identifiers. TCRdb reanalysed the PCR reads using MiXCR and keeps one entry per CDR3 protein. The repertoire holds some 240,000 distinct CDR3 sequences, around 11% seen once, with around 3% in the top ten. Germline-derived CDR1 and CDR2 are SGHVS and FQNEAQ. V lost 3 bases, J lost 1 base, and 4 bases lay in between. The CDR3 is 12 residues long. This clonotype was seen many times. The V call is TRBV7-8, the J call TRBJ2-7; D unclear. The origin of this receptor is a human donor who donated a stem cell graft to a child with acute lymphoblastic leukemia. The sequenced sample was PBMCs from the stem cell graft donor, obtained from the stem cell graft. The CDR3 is CASSFLSYEQYF. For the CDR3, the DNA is TGTGCCAGCAGCTTTCTATCCTACGAGCAGTACTTC.